One sample yielded the 5 T cell receptor beta chains listed below, sequenced in a study of blood T cell repertoires in COVID-19. Repertoires were generated with immunoSEQ multiplex PCR, while TCRdb's copy carries only in-frame clones and drops some. The table records about 220,000 clones, 84% of them present only once. Sequenced: PBMCs or T cells enriched from blood (not recorded which). All receptors derive from a middle-aged woman who had recovered from COVID-19.

The CDR3 sequence: CASRGDTTQLYTGELFF. In nucleotides, the CDR3 is TGCGCCAGCAGAGGCGATACCACACAACTATACACCGGGGAGCTGTTTTTT. The rearrangement joins TRBV5-1 to TRBJ2-2; D is ambiguous. V gave up 5 bases and J gave up 3 bases, with 20 bases separating them. Germline-derived CDR1 and CDR2 are SGHRS and YFSETQ. The CDR3 has 17 amino acids.

The chain combines TRBV19 with TRBJ1-5; D call uncertain. The CDR3 extends over 13 amino acids. Germline CDR1 reads LNHDA; CDR2 reads SQIVND (reference sequence). The germline V and J ends were trimmed by 2 bases and 10 bases, with 12 bases remaining between them. CDR3 in amino acids: CASSIPALYPQHF. DNA of the CDR3: TGTGCCAGTAGTATACCTGCGTTGTATCCCCAGCATTTT.

V and J are TRBV2 and TRBJ1-5, with no clear D. The CDR3 sequence is 15 residues long. Germline lookup yields CDR1 SNHLY and CDR2 FYNNEI. V was cut by 1 base and J by 3 bases, with 10 bases left in between. The CDR3 DNA follows: TGTGCCAGCAGTGAAGGTTCGAGCTACAATCAGCCCCAGCATTTT. Its protein is CASSEGSSYNQPQHF.

The V gene is TRBV6-2 or TRBV6-3, the J gene TRBJ2-1; TRBD2 matches 8 bases. V trimming: 4 bases; J trimming: 5 bases; junction bases outside the gene matches: 10. This CDR3 region has 16 residues. Germline CDR1 and CDR2: MNHEY and SVGEGT. The chain's CDR3 is CASSSRGAGEDNEQFF. The CDR3 DNA reads TGTGCCAGCAGTTCAAGGGGAGCGGGGGAGGACAATGAGCAGTTCTTC.

The rearrangement links TRBV4-1 to TRBJ2-3, with TRBD1 matching over 7 bases. The CDR3 is made up of 17 amino acids. CDR1 is MGHRA, CDR2 YSYEKL, per germline. V shed 2 bases and J 5 bases; nucleotides not matched to a gene: 13. The CDR3 DNA sequence: TGCGCCAGCAGCCAAAGATTGAGTAGGGGGCCCTTAGATACGCAGTATTTT. Translated: CASSQRLSRGPLDTQYF.